The rows below give T cell receptor beta chains drawn from one sample of a study of metastatic and nonmetastatic thyroid tumors. Using MiXCR, TCRdb re-called clones from the PCR reads. This table has tens of thousands of clones, around a quarter appearing once. Material: blood. The receptors originated from a female donor with papillary thyroid cancer or a benign thyroid nodule (not recorded which). Some clones in this sample may be carry-over from other donors' samples. The CDR3 runs from the conserved cysteine through the conserved F or W. The D gene is left open where the match is weak. Clone size is shown for a subset of rows, as once, few, many or a class of expanded clone.

d_call j_call clone_size v_call cdr3_nt cdr3_aa
TRBD2 TRBJ2-3 . TRBV11-1 TGTGCCAGCAGCTCCCCCCCTGGCGGGAGGGCCACAGATACGCAGTATTTT CASSSPPGGRATDTQYF
. TRBJ2-5 many TRBV20-1 TGCAGTGCTAGACCGGGAGTAGGGGAGACCCAGTACTTC CSARPGVGETQYF
. TRBJ2-1 few TRBV27 TGTGCCAGCAGTATGATAGGCCATGAGCGGTTCTTC CASSMIGHERFF
. TRBJ2-1 few TRBV15 TGTGCCACCAGCATAGATCCTCGAAACGGAGGCGAGCAGTTCTTC CATSIDPRNGGEQFF
. TRBJ2-5 . TRBV5-1 TGCGCCAGCAGCAGATCGGGGTCCGCACAAGAGACCCAGTACTTC CASSRSGSAQETQYF
. TRBJ2-5 . TRBV7-6 TGTGCCAGCAGCTTAGGATGGCTAGACGAAGAGACCCAGTACTTC CASSLGWLDEETQYF
. TRBJ1-1 . TRBV9 TGTGCCAGCAGCGTTACCCCCGTGACAGATAGATTCTGCACTGAAGCTTTCTTT CASSVTPVTDRFCTEAFF
. TRBJ1-1 once TRBV5-1 TGCGCCAGCATGGTCGGAGAGAGGAGGAACACTGAAGCTTTCTTT CASMVGERRNTEAFF
. TRBJ2-5 few TRBV24-1 TGTGCCACAAGTGCAGGGGAGCCAGGGAGGCAGGAGACCCAGTACTTC CATSAGEPGRQETQYF
TRBD2 TRBJ2-1 few TRBV6-2/TRBV6-3 TGTGCCAGCAGGGCTGCTAGCGGGACTGGTAATGAGCAGTTCTTC CASRAASGTGNEQFF
. TRBJ2-2 . TRBV11-2 TGTGCCAGCAGCTTAGAGGGCGCGAAGGCTAGGGAGCTGTTTTTT CASSLEGAKARELFF
. TRBJ1-2 few TRBV19 TGTGCCAGTAGTCCTGGGGCGGGTTGCTACACCTTC CASSPGAGCYTF
TRBD2 TRBJ2-5 . TRBV28 TGTGCCAGCAGTTTATACGGCGGGGAGGGCCAGTACTTC CASSLYGGEGQYF
. TRBJ1-1 many TRBV6-2/TRBV6-3 TGTGCCAGCAGTTACCAGGGAGCTGAAGCTTTCTTT CASSYQGAEAFF
. TRBJ2-2 . TRBV9 TGTGCCAGCAGCGGGAGGACCTCGGACGTGGAGCTGTTTTTT CASSGRTSDVELFF
TRBD1 TRBJ1-1 many TRBV7-2 TGTGCCAGCTTAGAAATCTTGGACAGGTTTCGAAAGGGCACTGAAGCTTTCTTT CASLEILDRFRKGTEAFF
. TRBJ1-1 . TRBV20-1 TGCAGTGCCCCCCAGGTGGGCACTGAAGCTTTCTTT CSAPQVGTEAFF
. TRBJ2-3 . TRBV2 TGTGCCAGCAGTGTGAGAGGGGCACACACAGATACGCAGTATTTT CASSVRGAHTDTQYF
TRBD2 TRBJ2-7 many TRBV5-1 TGCGCCAGCAGCGAGGACAGGTTGAGAGGACTAGCGGCAATGAGTTTCTACGAGCAGTACTTC CASSEDRLRGLAAMSFYEQYF
TRBD1 TRBJ1-6 medium-sized TRBV12-3/TRBV12-4 TGTGCCAGCAGTTTAGGGACAGGGGGGTCACCCCTCCACTTT CASSLGTGGSPLHF
. TRBJ1-6 few TRBV12-3/TRBV12-4 TGTGCCACCCAAAATTCACCCCTCCACTTT CATQNSPLHF
. TRBJ2-7 medium-sized TRBV13 TGTGCCAGCAGGCTTCAGGGCCCTAAGGACTACGAGCAGTACTTC CASRLQGPKDYEQYF
. TRBJ1-6 . TRBV15 TGTGCCACCAGCAGAGATCCCTCCTATAATTCACCCCTCCACTTT CATSRDPSYNSPLHF
. TRBJ2-7 . TRBV11-3 TGTGCCAGCAGCTTCGTATCCGGGACCGAGCAGTACTTC CASSFVSGTEQYF
. TRBJ2-1 many TRBV30 TGTGCCTGGAGTGGGTCTACCGGTTTGGGCAATGAGCAGTTCTTC CAWSGSTGLGNEQFF
TRBD2 TRBJ2-1 . TRBV2 TGTGCCAGCAGTGACAGCGGGTGGTCGAGACTAGCGGGAAGCGGCCAGCAGTTCTTC CASSDSGWSRLAGSGQQFF
TRBD2 TRBJ2-2 . TRBV7-2 TGTGCCAGCAGCTCTAGGACTAGATACACCGGGGAGCCGTTTTTT CASSSRTRYTGEPFF
TRBD1 TRBJ2-3 . TRBV20-1 TGCAGTGCCCCGCCGGACAGGGGATTTTCAGATACGCAGTATTTT CSAPPDRGFSDTQYF
TRBD2 TRBJ2-1 many TRBV11-3 TGTGCCATTTCCCCGGGACTAGCGAACAATGAGCAGTTCTTC CAISPGLANNEQFF
. TRBJ1-1 many TRBV6-1 TGTGCCAGCACCGCCGAGGCCAAAAACACTGAAGCTTTCTTT CASTAEAKNTEAFF
TRBD2 TRBJ2-5 many TRBV3-1 TGTGCCAGCAGCCAAGGAACTAGCGGTCAAGAGACCCAGTACTTC CASSQGTSGQETQYF
TRBD1 TRBJ2-1 few TRBV6-4 TGTGCCAGCAGGATGGGACGGGGGACAGGTCTGGCCTACAATGAGCAGTTCTTC CASRMGRGTGLAYNEQFF
. TRBJ2-2 few TRBV6-2/TRBV6-3 TGTGCCATTCGGGACACCAACACTGGGGAGCTGTTTTTT CAIRDTNTGELFF
TRBD1 TRBJ2-6 many TRBV12-5 TGTGCTAGTGGTTTGGCAACGAGTTTCGGGACAGGGCCCACCTCTGGGGCCAACGTCCTGACTTTC CASGLATSFGTGPTSGANVLTF
. TRBJ1-5 few TRBV12-3/TRBV12-4 TGTGCCAGCAGTCAAGATACAGGGAACGGTCAGCCCCAGCATTTT CASSQDTGNGQPQHF